The next 22 T cell receptor beta chains were all read from a single sample in a study of regulatory T cells in long-lasting Graves disease. According to the study, TCR beta libraries were built with iRepertoire HTBI primers and CDR3-region Arm-PCR. Using its own MiXCR run on the multiplex PCR reads, TCRdb lists one record per CDR3 protein. The sample carries fewer than 400,000 distinct CDR3 sequences, less than 20% recorded once. The time point denotes: persistent/refractory GD, antithyroid drugs over 5 years with positive TRAb. After RNA was extracted from PBMCs, the TCR library was made from it. The sample was peripheral blood mononuclear cells (PBMCs), taken when the disease was refractory, from a patient treated with antithyroid drugs. These receptors were obtained from a female donor with Graves disease.

This clonotype was found many times. The J gene is TRBJ1-2, the V gene TRBV28; tentatively, D is TRBD1 (5 bases). The CDR3 sequence is 15 residues long. Per germline, CDR1 MDHEN and CDR2 SYDVKM. V gave up 5 bases and J gave up 2 bases, with 15 bases separating them. CDR3 coding DNA: TGTGCCAGCAGTCCAGATTTCAGGGCAAACTATGGCTACACCTTC. Its protein is CASSPDFRANYGYTF.

This clonotype was picked up a small number of times. The gene calls are TRBV11-3 and TRBJ1-3, with a possible D match to TRBD1 (5 bases). Germline V gene sequence: CDR1 SGHNT, CDR2 YENEEA. CDR3 length equals 15 residues. Deletions cut 3 bases from V and 0 bases from J, with 9 bases between. CDR3 bases: TGTGCCAGCAGCTTGGGACGGATCTCTGGAAACACCATATATTTT. Translating gives CASSLGRISGNTIYF.

This clonotype showed up many times. The chain uses TRBV7-2 and TRBJ2-5; TRBD1 matches 8 bases. Per germline, CDR1 SGHTA and CDR2 FQGNSA. This CDR3 has 14 residues. V lost 1 base to trimming and J lost 5 bases; unmatched junction nucleotides: 3. CDR3 sequence: CASSLGTGRETQYF. The CDR3 DNA reads as TGTGCCAGCAGCTTAGGGACAGGGAGGGAGACCCAGTACTTC.

Turning to this clonotype: This clone may be a read error of a much larger clone one base away. The chain employs TRBV12-3 or TRBV12-4 and TRBJ1-1, with 9 bases aligning to TRBD1. The CDR3 runs 12 residues. The CDR3 nucleotides are TGTGCCAGCCGGGACAGGGTCACTGAAGCTTCCTTT. As protein: CASRDRVTEASF.

This clonotype has a count of ten or more. V usage is TRBV28 and J usage is TRBJ1-1; D is uncertain. The CDR3 contains 14 residues. CDR1 MDHEN and CDR2 SYDVKM come from the germline V gene. The V end was cut by 5 bases, the J end by 0 bases, with 10 bases between. The CDR3 reads CASSVQFMNTEAFF. CDR3 coding DNA: TGTGCCAGCAGTGTACAGTTCATGAACACTGAAGCTTTCTTT.

This clonotype showed up many times. The V gene is TRBV28, the J gene TRBJ2-5, with D perhaps assigned TRBD1 or TRBD2 (6 bases each). The germline V and J ends were trimmed by 5 bases and 5 bases, with 18 bases remaining between them. Germline V gene data show CDR1 as MDHEN and CDR2 as SYDVKM. The CDR3 spans 15 residues. CDR3 sequence: CASSTDRGTGETQYF. The CDR3 nucleotides are TGTGCCAGCAGTACGGACAGAGGGACTGGTGAGACCCAGTACTTC.

Notes on this clonotype: A much larger clone lies one base from this, so it may be a read error. The chain links TRBV27 to TRBJ1-5, with 7 bases fitting TRBD1. Germline lookup yields CDR1 MNHEY and CDR2 SMNVEV (reference sequence). The CDR3 loop spans 15 amino acids. CDR3 sequence reads: CASRETGPSSQPQHF. The DNA for the CDR3 is TGTGCCAGCAGGGAGACAGGGCCTAGCAGTCAGCCCCAGCATTTT.

This clonotype was observed at least ten times. An end of the junction differs from the germline gene, which may be a read error. Here the CDR3 reads CAISDPGDNHGYTF. In DNA form, the CDR3 reads TGTGCCATCAGTGATCCAGGGGATAACCATGGCTACACCTTC. V is TRBV10-3 and J is TRBJ1-2; D perhaps matches TRBD1 (6 bases). The CDR3 consists of 14 residues. Germline CDR1 reads ENHRY; CDR2 reads SYGVKD.

The rearrangement joins TRBV5-6 to TRBJ2-2; the D call may be TRBD1 or TRBD2 (5 bases each). Germline V lookup: CDR1 SGHDT, CDR2 YYEEEE. V was pared by 2 bases and J by 5 bases, with 16 bases between. The CDR3 sequence is 16 residues long. The CDR3 protein is CASSFGAPWGTGELFF. CDR3 nucleotide sequence: TGTGCCAGCAGCTTCGGGGCCCCCTGGGGGACCGGGGAGCTGTTTTTT. Full variable domain (outside the CDR3, taken from reference TRBV5-6 and TRBJ2-2): DAGVTQSPTHLIKTRGQQVTLRCSPKSGHDTVSWYQQALGQGPQFIFQYYEEEERQRGNFPDRFSGHQFPNYSSELNVNALLLGDSALYLCASSFGAPWGTGELFFGEGSRLTVL.

The chain couples TRBV20-1 to TRBJ2-5, with TRBD2 matching 13 bases. The CDR3 runs 15 residues. The J segment lost 5 bases and the V segment lost 5 bases, leaving 8 bases of the junction unmatched. Germline loops: CDR1 DFQATT, CDR2 SNEGSKA (reference sequence). The CDR3 here is CSAQGLAGVGETQYF. The CDR3 DNA follows: TGCAGTGCTCAAGGACTAGCGGGAGTAGGGGAGACCCAGTACTTC.

This chain joins TRBV5-1 and TRBJ1-3; no clear D gene. Between the trimmed V and J ends, which lost 0 bases and 0 bases, there was a span of 10 bases. The CDR3 loop spans 16 amino acids. The germline gives CDR1 SGHRS, CDR2 YFSETQ. The CDR3 region has the DNA TGCGCCAGCAGCTTGGTTCCGGGCGGCTCTGGAAACACCATATATTTT. This encodes CASSLVPGGSGNTIYF.

Many counts were recorded for this clonotype. This chain links TRBV11-3 with TRBJ1-1; D gene uncertain. The V gene lost 1 base and the J gene lost 1 base, with 4 bases spanning the gap. The germline V gene encodes CDR1 SGHNT and CDR2 YENEEA. CDR3 length equals 13 residues. The CDR3: CASSLAKNTEAFF. CDR3 nucleotides: TGTGCCAGCAGCTTAGCCAAGAACACTGAAGCTTTCTTT.

The rearrangement links TRBV7-3 to TRBJ1-5; 8 nucleotides align to TRBD1. The CDR3 is made up of 19 amino acids. CDR1 SGHTA and CDR2 FQGTGA come from the germline V gene. With 1 base clipped from V and 6 bases from J, the junction kept 17 bases outside the gene matches. CDR3 bases: TGTGCCAGCAGCTTAAAAGGGGGACAGGTCGGACGAAAAAGTCAGCCCCAGCATTTT. Protein sequence: CASSLKGGQVGRKSQPQHF.

At least ten counts were recorded for this clonotype. This sequence joins TRBV7-9 and TRBJ1-4; 8 positions agree with TRBD1. CDR1 is SEHNR, CDR2 FQNEAQ, per germline (reference sequence). The trim removed 5 bases at V and 7 bases at J, leaving 6 bases unmatched. The CDR3 extends over 14 amino acids. CDR3 protein: CASSQTGVGEKLFF. The CDR3, as DNA: TGTGCCAGCAGCCAGACAGGGGTTGGTGAAAAACTGTTTTTT.

The table lists this clonotype with many counts. The J gene is TRBJ2-5, the V gene TRBV2; D is uncertain. V lost 7 bases, J lost 7 bases, and 13 bases lay in between. The CDR3 sequence is 12 residues long. Per the germline V gene, CDR1 is SNHLY and CDR2 is FYNNEI. The CDR3: CASKLSVRTQYF. The CDR3 DNA reads as TGTGCCAGCAAATTGTCGGTTAGGACCCAGTACTTC.

In this sample, this clonotype turned up a few times. This chain's CDR3 is CSAERTASKNIQYF. Here the CDR3 DNA reads TGCAGTGCTGAACGGACGGCGTCCAAAAACATTCAGTACTTC. This chain uses TRBV20-1 with TRBJ2-4, with D unresolved. This CDR3 region has 14 residues. The V end lost 5 bases, the J end lost 2 bases, and 13 bases lay between the germline ends. Germline V gives CDR1 DFQATT, CDR2 SNEGSKA (reference sequence).

This clonotype was observed once. A read error is possible here, since a much larger clone lies one base away. The chain uses TRBV29-1 and TRBJ1-1, with D tentatively TRBD1 (5 bases). Trimming removed 7 bases from V and 6 bases from J, with 21 bases in between. The germline V gene has CDR1 SQVTM and CDR2 ANQGSEA. This CDR3 spans 14 amino acids. Here the CDR3 reads CSDALGRGVAEAFF. For the CDR3, the DNA is TGCAGCGACGCACTGGGGAGAGGGGTCGCTGAAGCTTTCTTT.

The table lists this clonotype with a few counts. V usage is TRBV13 and J usage is TRBJ1-1; D is possibly TRBD1 (5 bases). Germline CDR1 reads PRHDT; CDR2 reads FYEKMQ (reference sequence). The CDR3 length is 15 residues. V was trimmed by 1 base and J by 3 bases, leaving 12 bases between them. Written as DNA, the CDR3 is TGTGCCAGCAGCTTAGAAAGGGGTAGTCACACTGAAGCTTTCTTT. It codes for CASSLERGSHTEAFF.

The V and J genes are TRBV29-1 and TRBJ2-2, with D perhaps TRBD2 (6 bases). The CDR3 totals 16 residues. Between the trimmed V and J ends, which lost 6 bases and 2 bases, there was a span of 19 bases. Germline assignment: CDR1 SQVTM and CDR2 ANQGSEA. CDR3 residues: CSVQTGTGYNTGELFF. DNA for the CDR3: TGCAGCGTACAAACCGGGACTGGATATAACACCGGGGAGCTGTTTTTT.

This clonotype was seen just once. This may come from a read error, since a much larger clone is one base off. The chain combines TRBV27 with TRBJ1-6; D is perhaps TRBD1 (6 bases). The CDR3 is made up of 15 amino acids. Germline-derived CDR1 and CDR2 are MNHEY and SMNVEV (reference sequence). CDR3 sequence: CASSYDRSYNPPLHF. The CDR3 coding sequence is TGTGCCAGCAGTTACGACAGGTCCTATAATCCACCCCTCCACTTT.

This clonotype was seen more than once but under ten times. The chain couples TRBV18 to TRBJ2-2, with D unresolved. V lost 1 base, J lost 2 bases, and 2 bases lay in between. The CDR3 has 13 residues. CDR1 KGHSH and CDR2 LQKENI come from the germline V gene. CDR3 sequence: CASSPLNTGELFF. DNA of the CDR3: TGTGCCAGCTCACCACTCAACACCGGGGAGCTGTTTTTT.

This clonotype was seen many times. This chain connects TRBV12-3 or TRBV12-4 to TRBJ2-5; a possible D gene is TRBD2 (6 bases). The V end lost 4 bases, the J end lost 2 bases, and 14 bases lay between the germline ends. CDR3 length: 15 residues. The CDR3 bases are TGTGCCAGCAGTTCCAATAGAGGGACTCAAGAGACCCAGTACTTC. It encodes CASSSNRGTQETQYF.